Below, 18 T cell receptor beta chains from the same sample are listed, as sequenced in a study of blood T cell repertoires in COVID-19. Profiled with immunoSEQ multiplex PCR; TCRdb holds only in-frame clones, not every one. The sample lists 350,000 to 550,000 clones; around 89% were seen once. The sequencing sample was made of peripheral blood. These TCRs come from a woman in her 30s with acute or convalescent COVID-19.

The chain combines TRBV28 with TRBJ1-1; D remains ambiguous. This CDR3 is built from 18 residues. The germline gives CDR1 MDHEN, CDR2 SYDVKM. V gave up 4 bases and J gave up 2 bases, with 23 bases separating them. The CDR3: CASSSGLFIGSVNTEAFF. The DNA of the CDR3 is TGTGCCAGCAGTTCCGGACTCTTCATCGGGAGCGTAAACACTGAAGCTTTCTTT.

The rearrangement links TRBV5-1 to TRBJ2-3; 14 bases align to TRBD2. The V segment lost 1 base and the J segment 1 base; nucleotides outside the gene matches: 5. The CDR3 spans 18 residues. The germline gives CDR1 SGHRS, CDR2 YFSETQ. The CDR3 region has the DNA TGCGCCAGCAGCTTGACCGGGACTAGCGGGGGAGGCACAGATACGCAGTATTTT. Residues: CASSLTGTSGGGTDTQYF. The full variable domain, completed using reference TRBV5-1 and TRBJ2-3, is KAGVTQTPRYLIKTRGQQVTLSCSPISGHRSVSWYQQTPGQGLQFLFEYFSETQRNKGNFPGRFSGRQFSNSRSEMNVSTLELGDSALYLCASSLTGTSGGGTDTQYFGPGTRLTVL.

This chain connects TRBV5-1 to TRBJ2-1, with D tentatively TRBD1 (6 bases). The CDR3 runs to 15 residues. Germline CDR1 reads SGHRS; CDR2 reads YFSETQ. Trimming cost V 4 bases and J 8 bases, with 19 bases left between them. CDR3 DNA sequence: TGCGCCAGCAGCCCTTCCGGGACACCTTTCGATGAGCAGTTCTTC. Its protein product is CASSPSGTPFDEQFF.

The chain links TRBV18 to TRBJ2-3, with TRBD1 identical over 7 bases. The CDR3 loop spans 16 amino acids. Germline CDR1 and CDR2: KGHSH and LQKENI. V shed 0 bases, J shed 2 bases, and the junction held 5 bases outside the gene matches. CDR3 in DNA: TGTGCCAGCTCACCACCGACAGGGTTTATCACAGATACGCAGTATTTT. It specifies CASSPPTGFITDTQYF.

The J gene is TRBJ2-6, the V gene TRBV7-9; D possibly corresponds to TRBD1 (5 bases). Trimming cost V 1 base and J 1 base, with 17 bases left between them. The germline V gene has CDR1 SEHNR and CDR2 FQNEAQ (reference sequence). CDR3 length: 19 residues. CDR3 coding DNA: TGTGCCAGCAGCTTAGGGCTTCTCGGACAACGATCTGGGGCCAACGTCCTGACTTTC. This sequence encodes CASSLGLLGQRSGANVLTF.

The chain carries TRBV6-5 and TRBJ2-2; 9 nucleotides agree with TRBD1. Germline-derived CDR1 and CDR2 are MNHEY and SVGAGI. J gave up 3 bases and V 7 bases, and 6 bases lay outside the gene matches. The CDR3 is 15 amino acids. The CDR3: CASTGQGRDTGELFF. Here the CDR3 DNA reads TGTGCCAGCACGGGACAGGGTCGAGACACCGGGGAGCTGTTTTTT.

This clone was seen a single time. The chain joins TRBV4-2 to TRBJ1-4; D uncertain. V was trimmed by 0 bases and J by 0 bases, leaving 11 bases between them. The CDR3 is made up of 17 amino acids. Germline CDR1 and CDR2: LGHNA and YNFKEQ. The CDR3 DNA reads TGTGCCAGCAGCCAAGATTGGAGGGCGGCAACTAATGAAAAACTGTTTTTT. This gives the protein CASSQDWRAATNEKLFF.

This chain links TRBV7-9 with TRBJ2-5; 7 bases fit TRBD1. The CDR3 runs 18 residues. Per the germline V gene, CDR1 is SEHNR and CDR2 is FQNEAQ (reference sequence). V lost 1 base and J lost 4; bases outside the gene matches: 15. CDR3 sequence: CASSLVRFRGGRIETQYF. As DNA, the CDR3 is TGTGCCAGCAGCTTAGTTAGGTTTCGAGGGGGCCGGATAGAGACCCAGTACTTC. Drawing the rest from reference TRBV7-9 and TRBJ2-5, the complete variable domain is DTGVSQNPRHKITKRGQNVTFRCDPISEHNRLYWYRQTLGQGPEFLTYFQNEAQLEKSRLLSDRFSAERPKGSFSTLEIQRTEQGDSAMYLCASSLVRFRGGRIETQYFGPGTRLLVL.

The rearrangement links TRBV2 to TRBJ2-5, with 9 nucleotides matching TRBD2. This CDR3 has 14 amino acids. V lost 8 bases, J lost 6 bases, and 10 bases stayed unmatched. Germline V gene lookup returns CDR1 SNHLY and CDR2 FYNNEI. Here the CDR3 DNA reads TGTGCCAGCCAAGGTGCGGGGGGGCGAAAGACCCAGTACTTC. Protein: CASQGAGGRKTQYF.

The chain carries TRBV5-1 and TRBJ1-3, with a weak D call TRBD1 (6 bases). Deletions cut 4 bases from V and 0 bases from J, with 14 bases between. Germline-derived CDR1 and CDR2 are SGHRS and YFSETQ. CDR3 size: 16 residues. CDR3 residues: CASSLDPGDSGNTIYF. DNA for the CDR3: TGCGCCAGCAGCCTGGATCCAGGGGACTCTGGAAACACCATATATTTT.

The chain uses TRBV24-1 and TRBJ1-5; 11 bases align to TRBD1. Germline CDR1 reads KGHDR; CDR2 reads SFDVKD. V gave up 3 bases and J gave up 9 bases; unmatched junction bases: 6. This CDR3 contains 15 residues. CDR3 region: CATSDPGQGAGPQHF. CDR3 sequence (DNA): TGTGCCACCAGTGATCCAGGACAGGGGGCAGGGCCCCAGCATTTT.

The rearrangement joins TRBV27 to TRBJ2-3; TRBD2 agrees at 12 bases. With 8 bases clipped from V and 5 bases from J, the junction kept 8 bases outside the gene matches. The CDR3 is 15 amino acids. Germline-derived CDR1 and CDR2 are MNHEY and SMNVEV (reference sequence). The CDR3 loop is CASESTSGGKDTQYF. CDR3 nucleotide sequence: TGTGCCAGCGAGTCAACTAGCGGGGGGAAAGATACGCAGTATTTT.

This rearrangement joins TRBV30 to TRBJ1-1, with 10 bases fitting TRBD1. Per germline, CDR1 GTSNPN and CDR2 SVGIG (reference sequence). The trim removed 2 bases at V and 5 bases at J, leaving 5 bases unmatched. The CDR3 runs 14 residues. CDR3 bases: TGTGCCTGGAGTTCATCGGGACAGGGGACTGAAGCTTTCTTT. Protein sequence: CAWSSSGQGTEAFF. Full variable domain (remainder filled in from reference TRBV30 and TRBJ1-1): SQTIHQWPATLVQPVGSPLSLECTVEGTSNPNLYWYRQAAGRGLQLLFYSVGIGQISSEVPQNLSASRPQDRQFILSSKKLLLSDSGFYLCAWSSSGQGTEAFFGQGTRLTVV.

The CDR3, as DNA: TGTGCCAGCAGCTCGGGACTAGTAAGGAAGAATGAGCAGTTCTTC. It specifies CASSSGLVRKNEQFF. The V and J genes are TRBV7-3 and TRBJ2-1, with 8 bases aligning to TRBD2. The germline CDR1 and CDR2 sequences are SGHTA and FQGTGA. This CDR3 has 15 amino acids. Unmatched junction bases numbered 9, after V lost 4 bases and J lost 7 bases.

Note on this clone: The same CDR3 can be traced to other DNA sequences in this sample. The CDR3 nucleotides read TGCGCCAGCAGCCTTCAGGGCGGGAACACTGAAGCTTTCTTT. Protein product: CASSLQGGNTEAFF. J is TRBJ1-1 and V is TRBV5-1; D may be TRBD1 (5 bases). The CDR3 covers 14 residues. V lost 4 bases and J lost 1, with 11 bases in between. Germline V gene sequence: CDR1 SGHRS, CDR2 YFSETQ. Looking up the rest from reference TRBV5-1 and TRBJ1-1 gives the full variable domain: KAGVTQTPRYLIKTRGQQVTLSCSPISGHRSVSWYQQTPGQGLQFLFEYFSETQRNKGNFPGRFSGRQFSNSRSEMNVSTLELGDSALYLCASSLQGGNTEAFFGQGTRLTVV.

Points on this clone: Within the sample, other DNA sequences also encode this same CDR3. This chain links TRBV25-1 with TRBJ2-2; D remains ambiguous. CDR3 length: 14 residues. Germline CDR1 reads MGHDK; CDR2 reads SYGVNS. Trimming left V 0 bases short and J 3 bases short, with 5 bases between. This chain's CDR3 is CASSEYRDTGELFF. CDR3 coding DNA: TGTGCCAGCAGTGAATATCGGGACACCGGGGAGCTGTTTTTT.

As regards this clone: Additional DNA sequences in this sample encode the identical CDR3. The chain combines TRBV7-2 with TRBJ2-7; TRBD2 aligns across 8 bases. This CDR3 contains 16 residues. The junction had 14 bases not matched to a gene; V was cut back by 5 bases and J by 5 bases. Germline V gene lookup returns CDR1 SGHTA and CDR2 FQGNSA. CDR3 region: CASSPGGGGGRDEQYF. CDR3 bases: TGTGCCAGCAGCCCCGGGGGTGGCGGGGGGCGAGACGAGCAGTACTTC.

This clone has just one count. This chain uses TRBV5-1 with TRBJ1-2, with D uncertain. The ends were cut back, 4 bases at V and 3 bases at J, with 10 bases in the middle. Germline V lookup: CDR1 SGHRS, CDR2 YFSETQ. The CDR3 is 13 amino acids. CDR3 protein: CASSRALDYGYTF. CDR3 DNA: TGCGCCAGCAGCCGAGCGCTCGACTATGGCTACACCTTC.